The rows below give T cell receptor beta chains drawn from one sample of a study of response to subunit inactivated influenza vaccine. TCRdb independently ran MiXCR on the RT-PCR reads; one entry per CDR3 protein. The data contain about 700,000 distinct CDR3 sequences, 14% of them singletons. Sequences were derived from PBMCs from blood, sampled less than 15 days before vaccination. Source of these receptors: a man aged 45 to 65 who received an inactivated influenza vaccine. Each CDR3 is given with its conserved first and last residue. Not all rows give a size; the values are once, few, many and, for expanded clones, a class.

v_call: TRBV7-2; clone_size: -; cdr3_aa: CASSLEGGLSTDTQYF
v_call: TRBV5-1; clone_size: -; cdr3_aa: CASSLLLSRQETQYF
v_call: TRBV12-3/TRBV12-4; clone_size: -; cdr3_aa: CANSKSSYNEQFF
v_call: TRBV11-1; clone_size: -; cdr3_aa: CASSLEAREYREQYF
v_call: TRBV19; clone_size: -; cdr3_aa: CASSLYSGNTIYF
v_call: TRBV5-1; clone_size: many; cdr3_aa: CASSGEQGRSYEQYF
v_call: TRBV6-1; clone_size: -; cdr3_aa: CASTAAGTGDEETQYF
v_call: TRBV4-2; clone_size: few; cdr3_aa: CASSQDRGTVTGNTIYF
v_call: TRBV6-2/TRBV6-3; clone_size: -; cdr3_aa: CASSSMETQYF
v_call: TRBV28; clone_size: few; cdr3_aa: CASSSSGASSYEQYF
v_call: TRBV7-9; clone_size: -; cdr3_aa: CASNLPAGPRYTF
v_call: TRBV5-1; clone_size: -; cdr3_aa: CASSSTGGEDTQYF